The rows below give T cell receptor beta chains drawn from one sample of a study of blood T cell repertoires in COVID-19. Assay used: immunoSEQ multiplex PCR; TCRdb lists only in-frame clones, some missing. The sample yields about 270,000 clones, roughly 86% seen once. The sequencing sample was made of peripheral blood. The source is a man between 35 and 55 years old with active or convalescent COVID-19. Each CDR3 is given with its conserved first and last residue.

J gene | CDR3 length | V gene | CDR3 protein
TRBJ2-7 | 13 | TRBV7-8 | CASSLGGPYEQYF
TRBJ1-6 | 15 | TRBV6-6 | CASSPMNTDFSPLHF
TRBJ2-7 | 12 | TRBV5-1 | CASSVSGNEQYF
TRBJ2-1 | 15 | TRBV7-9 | CASSFGQHTGNEQFF
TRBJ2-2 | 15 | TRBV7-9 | CASRRDRERSGELFF
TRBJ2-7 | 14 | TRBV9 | CASSVIPGPYEQYF
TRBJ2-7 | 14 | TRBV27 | CASSWTGNTYEQYF
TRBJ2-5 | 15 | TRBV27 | CASSLASGSQETQYF
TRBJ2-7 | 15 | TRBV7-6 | CASSLGGSGDYEQYF
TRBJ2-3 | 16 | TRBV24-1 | CATSGVASRFPDTQYF
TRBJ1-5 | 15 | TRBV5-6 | CASSFAGRELQPQHF
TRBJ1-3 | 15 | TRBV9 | CASSRDGSSGNTIYF
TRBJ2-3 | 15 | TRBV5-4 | CASSLLQGGTDTQYF
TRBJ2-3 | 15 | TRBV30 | CAWSVASGGANTQYF
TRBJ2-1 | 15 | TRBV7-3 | CASSPGLAGGPEQFF
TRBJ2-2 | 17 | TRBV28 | CASSPGQGAANTGELFF
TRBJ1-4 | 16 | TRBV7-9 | CASSPTGGATNEKLFF
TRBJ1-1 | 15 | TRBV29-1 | CSAPGRGGGNTEAFF
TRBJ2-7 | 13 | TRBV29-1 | CSVEKGVGVEQYF
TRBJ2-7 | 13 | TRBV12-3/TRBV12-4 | CASSQRRGNEQYF
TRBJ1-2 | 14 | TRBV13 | CASSSFEDSYGYTF
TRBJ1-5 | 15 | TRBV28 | CASRRLTGVNQPQHF
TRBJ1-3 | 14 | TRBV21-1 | CASSKHRGGNTIYF
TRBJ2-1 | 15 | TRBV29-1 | CSVGFVRGADNEQFF
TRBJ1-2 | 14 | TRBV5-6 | CASSLSSRDYGYTF
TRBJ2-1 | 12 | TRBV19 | CATTGSGNEQFF
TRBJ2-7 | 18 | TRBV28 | CASSFPSPLGRENYEQYF
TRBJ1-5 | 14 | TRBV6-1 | CASSEGGDGQPQHF
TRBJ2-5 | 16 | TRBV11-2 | CASSRLAGDLRETQYF
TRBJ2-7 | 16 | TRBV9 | CASSVSIQGDSHEQYF
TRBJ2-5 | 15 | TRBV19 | CASNHNGGASETQYF
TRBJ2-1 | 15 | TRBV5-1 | CASSTTSGNYNEQFF
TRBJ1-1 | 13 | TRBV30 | CAAAGTANTEAFF
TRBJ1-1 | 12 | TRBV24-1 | CATSGQHTEAFF
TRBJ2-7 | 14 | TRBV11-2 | CASSRPTGGDEQYF
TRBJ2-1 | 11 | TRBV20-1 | CSARALDEQFF
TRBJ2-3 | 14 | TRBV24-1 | CATSKAGNTDTQYF
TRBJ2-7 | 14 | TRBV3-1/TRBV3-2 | CASSLGGLDQEQYF
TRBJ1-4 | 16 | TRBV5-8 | CASSLAVARETEKLFF
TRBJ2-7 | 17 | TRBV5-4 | CASSLGLAGAKSYEQYF
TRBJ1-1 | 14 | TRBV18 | CASYGQSVNTEAFF
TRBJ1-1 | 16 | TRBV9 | CASSVEGRGQNTEAFF
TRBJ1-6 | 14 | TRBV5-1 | CASSTDRVGSPLHF
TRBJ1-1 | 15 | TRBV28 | CASSLRGPMNTEAFF
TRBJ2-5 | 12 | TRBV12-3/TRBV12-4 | CASSGTEETQYF
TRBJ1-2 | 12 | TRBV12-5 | CARFPRVVGYTF
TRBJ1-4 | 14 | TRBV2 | CASSPQGVDEKLFF
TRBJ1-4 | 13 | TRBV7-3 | CASSGRTAFELFF
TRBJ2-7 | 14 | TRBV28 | CASTLDRAPYEQYF
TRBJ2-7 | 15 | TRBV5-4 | CASSLGSGDGREQYF
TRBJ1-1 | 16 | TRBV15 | CATSTGTGSFGTEAFF
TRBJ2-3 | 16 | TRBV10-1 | CASRRSDRGPTDTQYF
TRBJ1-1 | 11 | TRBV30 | CAWSVEVEAFF
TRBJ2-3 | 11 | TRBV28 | CASSYTDTQYF
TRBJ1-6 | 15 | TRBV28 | CASSLEATYNSPLHF
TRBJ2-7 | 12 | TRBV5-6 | CASSSTDGEQYF
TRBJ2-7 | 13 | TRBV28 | CASTLGHNYEQYF